This T cell receptor beta chain was documented in a study of cytomegalovirus exposure and HLA in healthy donors. Overall study context: Prior work identified 100 million to 130 million unique TCR beta sequences in 150 million to 200 million T cells.

This clone was picked up a small number of times. The study ran its PCR with 60 Vbeta and 13 Jbeta primers. Profiled with immunoSEQ multiplex PCR; TCRdb holds only in-frame clones, not every one. The profile shows 100,000 to 150,000 clones, approximately 83% of them singletons. CDR1 is SQVTM and CDR2 is ANQGSEA in the germline V gene. Trimming removed 6 bases at V and 4 bases at J, with 19 bases between. The CDR3 length is 15 residues. The sample taken for sequencing was PBMCs. The TCR sequence derives from a woman in her thirties or forties in good health and CMV-seropositive. V gene TRBV29-1 combines with J gene TRBJ2-1; TRBD1 might be the D (7 bases). DNA for the CDR3: TGCAGCGTCACGAGGGGCTCAGGGGGGTACAATGAGCAGTTCTTC. Amino acid sequence: CSVTRGSGGYNEQFF.